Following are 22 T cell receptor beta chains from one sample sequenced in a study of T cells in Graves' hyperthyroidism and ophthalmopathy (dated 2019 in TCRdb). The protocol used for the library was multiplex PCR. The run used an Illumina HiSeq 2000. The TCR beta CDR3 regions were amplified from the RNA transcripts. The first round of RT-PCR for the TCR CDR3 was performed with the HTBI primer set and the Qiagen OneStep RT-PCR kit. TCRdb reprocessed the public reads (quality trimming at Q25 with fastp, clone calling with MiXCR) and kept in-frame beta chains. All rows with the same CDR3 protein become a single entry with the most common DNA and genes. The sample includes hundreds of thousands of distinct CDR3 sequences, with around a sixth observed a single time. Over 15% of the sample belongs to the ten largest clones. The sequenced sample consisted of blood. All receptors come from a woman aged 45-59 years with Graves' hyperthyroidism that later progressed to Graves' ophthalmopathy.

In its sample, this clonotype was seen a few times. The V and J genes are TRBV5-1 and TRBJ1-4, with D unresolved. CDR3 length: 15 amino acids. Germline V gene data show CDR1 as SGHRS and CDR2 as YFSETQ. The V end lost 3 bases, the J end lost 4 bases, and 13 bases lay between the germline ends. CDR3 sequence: CASSWMKRDNEKLFF. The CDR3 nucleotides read TGCGCCAGCAGCTGGATGAAACGTGATAATGAAAAACTGTTTTTT. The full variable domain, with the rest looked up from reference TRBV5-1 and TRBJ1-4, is KAGVTQTPRYLIKTRGQQVTLSCSPISGHRSVSWYQQTPGQGLQFLFEYFSETQRNKGNFPGRFSGRQFSNSRSEMNVSTLELGDSALYLCASSWMKRDNEKLFFGSGTQLSVL.

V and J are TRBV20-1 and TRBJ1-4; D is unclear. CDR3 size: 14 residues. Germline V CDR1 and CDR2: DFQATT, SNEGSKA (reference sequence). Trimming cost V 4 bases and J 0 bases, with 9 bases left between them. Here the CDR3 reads CSATVRATNEKLFF. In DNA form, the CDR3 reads TGCAGTGCTACAGTACGTGCAACTAATGAAAAACTGTTTTTT.

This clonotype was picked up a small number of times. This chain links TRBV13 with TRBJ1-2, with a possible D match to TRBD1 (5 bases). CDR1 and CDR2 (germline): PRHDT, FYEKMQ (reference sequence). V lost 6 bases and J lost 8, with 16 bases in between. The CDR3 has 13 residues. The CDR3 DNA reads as TGTGCCAGCAGTTCCTATCGACAGAGCGGCTACACCTTC. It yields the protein CASSSYRQSGYTF. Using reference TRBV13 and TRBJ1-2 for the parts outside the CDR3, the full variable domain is AAGVIQSPRHLIKEKRETATLKCYPIPRHDTVYWYQQGPGQDPQFLISFYEKMQSDKGSIPDRFSAQQFSDYHSELNMSSLELGDSALYFCASSSYRQSGYTFGSGTRLTVV.

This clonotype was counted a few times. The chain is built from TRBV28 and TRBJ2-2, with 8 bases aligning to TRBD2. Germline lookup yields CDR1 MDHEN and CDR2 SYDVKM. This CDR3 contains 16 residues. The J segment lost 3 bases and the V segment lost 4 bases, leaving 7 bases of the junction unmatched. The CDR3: CASSSGGGLDTGELFF. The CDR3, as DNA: TGTGCCAGCAGTTCCGGGGGGGGGCTCGACACCGGGGAGCTGTTTTTT.

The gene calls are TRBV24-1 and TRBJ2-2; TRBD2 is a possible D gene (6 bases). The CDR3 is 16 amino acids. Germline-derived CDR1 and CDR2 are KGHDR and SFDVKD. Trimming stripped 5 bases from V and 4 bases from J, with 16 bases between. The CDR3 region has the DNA TGTGCCACCAGTGGGCAGGGAGGCGTTAGCACCGGGGAGCTGTTTTTT. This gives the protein CATSGQGGVSTGELFF.

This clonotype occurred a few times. CDR3 loop: CASSSLGTGHLGYTF. In nucleotides, the CDR3 is TGTGCCAGCAGTTCTTTAGGGACAGGCCATTTGGGCTACACCTTC. The chain recombines TRBV6-5 with TRBJ1-2; 8 bases align to TRBD1. The germline CDR1 and CDR2 sequences are MNHEY and SVGAGI. The CDR3 totals 15 residues. V trimming: 4 bases; J trimming: 8 bases; junction bases outside the gene matches: 12.

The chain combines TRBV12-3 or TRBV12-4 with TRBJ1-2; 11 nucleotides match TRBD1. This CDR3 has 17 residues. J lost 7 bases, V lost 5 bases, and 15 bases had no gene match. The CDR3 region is CASSPTARTGGFFGYTF. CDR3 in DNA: TGTGCCAGCAGTCCAACAGCGAGGACAGGGGGCTTCTTTGGCTACACCTTC.

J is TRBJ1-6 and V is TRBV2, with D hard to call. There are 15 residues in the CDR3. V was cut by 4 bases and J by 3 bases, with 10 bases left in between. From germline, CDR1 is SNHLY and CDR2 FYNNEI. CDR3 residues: CASSAEGRYNSPLHF. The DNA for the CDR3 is TGTGCCAGCAGTGCCGAAGGGCGCTATAATTCACCCCTCCACTTT.

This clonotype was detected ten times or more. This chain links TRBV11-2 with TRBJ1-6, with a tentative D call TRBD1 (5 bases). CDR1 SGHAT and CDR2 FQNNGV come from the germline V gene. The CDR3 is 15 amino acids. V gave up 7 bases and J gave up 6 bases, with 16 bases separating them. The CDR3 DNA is TGTGCCAGCACGTTCGGCGGGGGAATTAATTCACCCCTCCACTTT. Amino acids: CASTFGGGINSPLHF.

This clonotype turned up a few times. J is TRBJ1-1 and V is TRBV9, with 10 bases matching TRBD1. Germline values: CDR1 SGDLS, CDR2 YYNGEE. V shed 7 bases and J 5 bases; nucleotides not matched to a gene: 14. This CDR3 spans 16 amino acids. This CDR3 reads CASAGVDRGGRTEAFF. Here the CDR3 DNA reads TGTGCCAGCGCGGGGGTGGACAGGGGGGGAAGAACTGAAGCTTTCTTT.

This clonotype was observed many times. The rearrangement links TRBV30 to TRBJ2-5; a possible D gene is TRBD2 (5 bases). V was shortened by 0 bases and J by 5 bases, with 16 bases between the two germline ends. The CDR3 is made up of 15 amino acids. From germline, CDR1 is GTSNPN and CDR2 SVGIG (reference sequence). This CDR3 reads CAWSVLRVGKETQYF. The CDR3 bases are TGTGCCTGGAGTGTACTGAGGGTAGGGAAGGAGACCCAGTACTTC.

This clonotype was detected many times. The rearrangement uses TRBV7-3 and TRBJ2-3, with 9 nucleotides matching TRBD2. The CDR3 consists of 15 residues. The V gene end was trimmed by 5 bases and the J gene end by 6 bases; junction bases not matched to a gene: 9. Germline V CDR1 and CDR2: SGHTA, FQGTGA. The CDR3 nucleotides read TGTGCCAGCAGCACCTCTAGCGGGGCGTGGGATACGCAGTATTTT. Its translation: CASSTSSGAWDTQYF.

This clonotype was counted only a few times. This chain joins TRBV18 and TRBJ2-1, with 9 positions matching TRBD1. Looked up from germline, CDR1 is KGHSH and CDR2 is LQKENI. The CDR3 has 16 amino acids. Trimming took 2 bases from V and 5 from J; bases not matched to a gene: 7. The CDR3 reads CASSPSGDRVHNEQFF. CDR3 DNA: TGTGCCAGCTCACCATCGGGGGACAGGGTCCACAATGAGCAGTTCTTC.

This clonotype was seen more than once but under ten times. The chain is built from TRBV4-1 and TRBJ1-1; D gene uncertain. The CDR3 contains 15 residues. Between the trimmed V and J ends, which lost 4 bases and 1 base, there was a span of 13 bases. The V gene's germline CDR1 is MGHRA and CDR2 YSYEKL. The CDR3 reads CASSPVGRENTEAFF. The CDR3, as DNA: TGCGCCAGCAGCCCCGTGGGGAGGGAGAACACTGAAGCTTTCTTT.

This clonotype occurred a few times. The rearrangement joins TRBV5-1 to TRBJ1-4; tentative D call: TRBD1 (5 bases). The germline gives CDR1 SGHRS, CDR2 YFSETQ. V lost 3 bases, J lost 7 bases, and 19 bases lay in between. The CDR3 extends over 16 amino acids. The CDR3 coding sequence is TGCGCCAGCAGCTCGGGTGTTGGGGGATCCGTTGAAAAACTGTTTTTT. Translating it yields CASSSGVGGSVEKLFF.

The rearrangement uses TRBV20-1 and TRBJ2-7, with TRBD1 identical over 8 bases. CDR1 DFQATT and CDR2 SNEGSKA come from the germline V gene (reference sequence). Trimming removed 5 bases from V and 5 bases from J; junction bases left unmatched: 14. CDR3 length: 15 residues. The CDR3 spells CSARSDRGIYNEQYF. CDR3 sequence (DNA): TGCAGTGCTCGCTCCGACAGGGGCATATACAACGAGCAGTACTTC.

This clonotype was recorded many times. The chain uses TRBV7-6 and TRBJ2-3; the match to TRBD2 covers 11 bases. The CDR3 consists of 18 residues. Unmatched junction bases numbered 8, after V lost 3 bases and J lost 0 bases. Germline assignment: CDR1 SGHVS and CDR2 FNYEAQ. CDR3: CASSFMASGGPSTDTQYF. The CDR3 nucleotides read TGTGCCAGCAGCTTTATGGCTAGCGGGGGGCCTAGCACAGATACGCAGTATTTT.

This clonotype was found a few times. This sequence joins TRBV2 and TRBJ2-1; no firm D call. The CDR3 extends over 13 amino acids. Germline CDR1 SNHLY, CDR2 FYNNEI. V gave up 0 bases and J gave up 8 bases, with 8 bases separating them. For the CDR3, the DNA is TGTGCCAGCAGTGAAGCTAAGTTTCATGAGCAGTTCTTC. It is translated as CASSEAKFHEQFF.

The CDR3 loop is CSVTPQGLTPYEQYF. In DNA, the CDR3 is TGCAGTGTCACGCCCCAGGGTTTAACCCCCTACGAGCAGTACTTC. The V gene is TRBV20-1, the J gene TRBJ2-7, with a tentative D call TRBD1 (5 bases). Germline loops: CDR1 DFQATT, CDR2 SNEGSKA (reference sequence). V lost 7 bases and J lost 2, with 21 bases in between. The CDR3 covers 15 residues.

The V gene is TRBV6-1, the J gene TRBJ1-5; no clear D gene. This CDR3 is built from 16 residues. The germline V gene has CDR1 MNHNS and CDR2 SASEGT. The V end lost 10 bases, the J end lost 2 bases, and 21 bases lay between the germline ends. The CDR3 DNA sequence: TGTGCCAACGGGGTCTATGAGGGTGCGGGCAATCAGCCCCAGCATTTT. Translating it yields CANGVYEGAGNQPQHF.

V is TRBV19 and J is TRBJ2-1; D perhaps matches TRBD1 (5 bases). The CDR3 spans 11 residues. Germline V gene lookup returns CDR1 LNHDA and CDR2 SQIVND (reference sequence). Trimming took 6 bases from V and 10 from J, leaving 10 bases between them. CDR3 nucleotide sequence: TGTGCCAGTAGACAGGTGCAGGAGCAGTTCTTC. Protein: CASRQVQEQFF.

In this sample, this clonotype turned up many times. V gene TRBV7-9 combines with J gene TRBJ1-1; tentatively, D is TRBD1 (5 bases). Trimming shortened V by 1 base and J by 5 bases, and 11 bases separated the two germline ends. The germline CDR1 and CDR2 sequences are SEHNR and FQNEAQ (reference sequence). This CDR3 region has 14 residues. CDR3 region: CASSLEEGRTEAFF. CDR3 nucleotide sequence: TGTGCCAGCAGCTTAGAGGAGGGGAGAACTGAAGCTTTCTTT.